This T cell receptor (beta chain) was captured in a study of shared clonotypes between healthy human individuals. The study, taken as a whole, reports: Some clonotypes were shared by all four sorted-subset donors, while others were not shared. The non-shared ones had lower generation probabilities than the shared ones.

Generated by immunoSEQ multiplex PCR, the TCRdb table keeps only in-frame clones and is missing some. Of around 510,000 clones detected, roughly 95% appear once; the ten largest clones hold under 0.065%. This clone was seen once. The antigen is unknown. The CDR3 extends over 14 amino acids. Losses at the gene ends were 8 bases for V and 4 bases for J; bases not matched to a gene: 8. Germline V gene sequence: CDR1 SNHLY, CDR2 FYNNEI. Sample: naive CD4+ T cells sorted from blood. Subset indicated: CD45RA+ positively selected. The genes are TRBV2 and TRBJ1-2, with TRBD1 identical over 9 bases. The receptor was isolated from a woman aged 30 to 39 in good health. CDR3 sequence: CASSRQGGFYGYTF. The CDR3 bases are TGTGCCAGCTCCCGACAGGGGGGATTCTATGGCTACACCTTC.